This T cell receptor beta chain was documented in a study of cytomegalovirus exposure and HLA in healthy donors. Broader study findings: In a later analysis, a missense DCLRE1C variant was linked to TCR beta V- and J-gene trimming.

The PCR had 60 Vbeta and 13 Jbeta primers. Using immunoSEQ multiplex PCR, the repertoire was profiled, and TCRdb retains in-frame clones only, with some absent. Among approximately 180,000 clones listed, roughly 70% were seen once. A word on this clone: Its specificity is not known.

The CDR3 covers 14 residues. Per germline, CDR1 SEHNR and CDR2 FQNEAQ (reference sequence). V was cut by 6 bases and J by 3 bases, with 15 bases left in between. The chain couples TRBV7-9 to TRBJ2-7, with a tentative D call TRBD1 (6 bases). The specimen was PBMCs. This receptor was obtained from a woman in her twenties or thirties in good health and CMV-seronegative. This chain's CDR3 is CASSRLQGSYEQYF. The CDR3, as DNA: TGTGCCAGCAGTCGTCTACAGGGAAGCTACGAGCAGTACTTC.